This TCR beta chain was profiled in a study of T cells in Graves' hyperthyroidism and ophthalmopathy. Study summary: Upon initial diagnosis and before any treatment, peripheral blood was collected.

This clonotype was recorded at least ten times. Its target is not known. Notes on the study in general: Ophthalmopathy was separated from stable hyperthyroidism by a 13 V-J model.

Using RNA transcripts as the source, TCR beta CDR3 regions were amplified. Researchers ran a first-round RT-PCR on the TCR CDR3 using the HTBI primer set. Each CDR3 protein is one row after TCRdb ran MiXCR on the multiplex PCR reads. Of about 840,000 distinct CDR3 sequences in the sample, 35% to 40% are singletons; the top ten hold roughly 8.3%. The receptor comes from a man between 18 and 35 years old with Graves' hyperthyroidism. The sequencing sample was made of blood.

The CDR3 bases are TGCAGTGCTAGAGATGGACAGATGAACACTGAAGCTTTCTTT. Translation: CSARDGQMNTEAFF. This rearrangement joins TRBV20-1 to TRBJ1-1, with a possible D match to TRBD1 (6 bases). CDR3 size: 14 residues. Germline V gene lookup returns CDR1 DFQATT and CDR2 SNEGSKA (reference sequence). V was shortened by 0 bases and J by 0 bases, with 8 bases between the two germline ends.